The following is a T cell receptor (beta chain) sequence with its context. Its target is unknown. PCR primers comprised 60 Vbeta and 13 Jbeta primers. Original methodology: A later analysis counted approximately 80 million unique TCR beta chains, around 10 million shared. The assay was immunoSEQ multiplex PCR, and TCRdb's table has in-frame clones only and misses some. V, J and clone size were drawn from that table, and D and trimming were deduced from the DNA. This table holds more than 50,000 clones. These data come from a study of cytomegalovirus exposure and HLA in healthy donors. The CDR3 extends over 16 amino acids. The V gene's germline CDR1 is SEHNR and CDR2 FQNEAQ (reference sequence). V shed 1 base and J shed 4 bases, with 17 bases lying between them. Broader study findings: TCR beta V- and J-gene trimming was later associated with a missense DCLRE1C variant. In an earlier analysis, about 87% or about 30%: the productive usage of most TCR beta V segments.

The origin of this receptor is a middle-aged woman in good health and CMV-seronegative. Sequencing was carried out using PBMCs. The V call is TRBV7-9, the J call TRBJ2-7, with D perhaps matching TRBD2 (6 bases). CDR3 in DNA: TGTGCCAGCAGCTTAGGATCCCCGGGAGTGACTTACGAGCAGTACTTC. Translation gives CASSLGSPGVTYEQYF.